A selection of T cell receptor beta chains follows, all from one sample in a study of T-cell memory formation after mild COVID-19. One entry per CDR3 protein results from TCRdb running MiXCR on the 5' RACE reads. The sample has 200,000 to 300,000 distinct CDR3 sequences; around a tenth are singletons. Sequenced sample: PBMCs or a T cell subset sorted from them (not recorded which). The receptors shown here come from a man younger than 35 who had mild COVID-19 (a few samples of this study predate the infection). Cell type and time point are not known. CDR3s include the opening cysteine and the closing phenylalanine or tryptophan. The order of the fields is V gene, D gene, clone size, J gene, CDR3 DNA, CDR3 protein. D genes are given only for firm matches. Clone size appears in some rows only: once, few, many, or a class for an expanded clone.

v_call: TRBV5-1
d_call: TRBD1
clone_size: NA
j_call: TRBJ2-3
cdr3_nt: TGCGCCAGCAGCCCAATACAGGGGGTGGAAAATACGCAGTATTTT
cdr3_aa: CASSPIQGVENTQYF

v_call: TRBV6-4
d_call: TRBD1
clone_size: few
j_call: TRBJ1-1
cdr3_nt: TGTGCCACACAGGGGCGAGCTTTCTTT
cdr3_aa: CATQGRAFF

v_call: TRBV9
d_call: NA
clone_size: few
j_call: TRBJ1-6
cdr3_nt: TGTGCCAGCAGCCCACGCGGGGGGGGAACATCACCCCTCCACTTT
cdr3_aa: CASSPRGGGTSPLHF

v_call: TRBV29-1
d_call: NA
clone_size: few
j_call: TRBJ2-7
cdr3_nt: TGCAGGGCCAGACAGAGGAACTTCCTATACGAGCAGTACTTC
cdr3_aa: CRARQRNFLYEQYF

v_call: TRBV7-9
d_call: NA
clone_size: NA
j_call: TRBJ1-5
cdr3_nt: TGTGCCAGCAGCTTACAGGGGCGTCAGCCCCAGCATTTT
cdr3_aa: CASSLQGRQPQHF

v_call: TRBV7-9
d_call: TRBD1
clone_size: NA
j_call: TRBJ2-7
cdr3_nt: TGTGCCAGCAGCTCTCCGGGACAGGGGACCTACGAGCAGTACTTC
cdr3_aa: CASSSPGQGTYEQYF

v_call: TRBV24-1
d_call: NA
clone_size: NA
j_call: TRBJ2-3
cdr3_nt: TGTGCCACCAGTGATTGGAGCACCAAGGGGTTTAGAGATACGCAGTATTTT
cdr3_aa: CATSDWSTKGFRDTQYF

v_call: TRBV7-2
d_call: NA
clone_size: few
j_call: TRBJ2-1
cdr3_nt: TGTGCCAGCAGCTTAAGGACGGGCTATGAGCAGTTCTTC
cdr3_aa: CASSLRTGYEQFF

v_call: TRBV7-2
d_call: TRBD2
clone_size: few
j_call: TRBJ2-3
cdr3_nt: TGTGCCAGCAGCTTAGTCGGCGGGGGGGATACGCAGTATTTT
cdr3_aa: CASSLVGGGDTQYF

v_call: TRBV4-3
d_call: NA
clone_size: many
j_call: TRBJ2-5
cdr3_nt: TGCGCCAGCAGCCAAGGGGCTCATTATGGGGAACAAGAGACCCAGTACTTC
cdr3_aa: CASSQGAHYGEQETQYF

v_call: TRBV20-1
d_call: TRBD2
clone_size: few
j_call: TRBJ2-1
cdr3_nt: TGCAGTGCTCAGGCTAGCGGGGTAGGTGAGCAGTTCTTC
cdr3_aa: CSAQASGVGEQFF

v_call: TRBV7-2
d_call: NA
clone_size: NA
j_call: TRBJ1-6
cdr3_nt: TGTGCCAGCAGCTTAAACAGGGCAGGAAATAATTCACCCCTCCACTTT
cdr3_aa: CASSLNRAGNNSPLHF

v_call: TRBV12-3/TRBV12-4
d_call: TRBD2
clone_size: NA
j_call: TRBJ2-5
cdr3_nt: TGTGCCAGTCTTCGGGGCGGGGGGAACCAAGAGACCCAGTACTTC
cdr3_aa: CASLRGGGNQETQYF

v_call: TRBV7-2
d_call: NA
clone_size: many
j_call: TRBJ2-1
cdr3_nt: TGTGCCAGCAGCTTAGTTCGAGTCAATGAGCAGTTCTTC
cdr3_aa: CASSLVRVNEQFF

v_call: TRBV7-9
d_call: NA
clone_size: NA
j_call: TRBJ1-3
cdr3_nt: TGTGCCGGACGTACCTTTGGACAGATGCATGGAAACACCATATATTTT
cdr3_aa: CAGRTFGQMHGNTIYF

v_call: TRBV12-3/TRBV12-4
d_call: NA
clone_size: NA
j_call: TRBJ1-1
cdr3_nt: TGTGCCAGCAGCCCAACACTATCCATGAACACTGAAGCTTTCTTT
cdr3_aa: CASSPTLSMNTEAFF

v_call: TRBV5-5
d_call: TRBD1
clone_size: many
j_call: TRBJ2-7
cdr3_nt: TGTGCCAGCAGCTTTTTCGGGACAGGGTCCTACGAGCAGTACTTC
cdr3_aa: CASSFFGTGSYEQYF

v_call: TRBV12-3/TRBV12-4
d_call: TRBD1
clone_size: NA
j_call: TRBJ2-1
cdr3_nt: TGTGCCAGCAGTTCGACAGGGGCCCCAGGGGAGCAGTTCTTC
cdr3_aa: CASSSTGAPGEQFF

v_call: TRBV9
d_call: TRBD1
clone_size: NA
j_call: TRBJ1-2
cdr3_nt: TGTGCCAGCAGCGGACAGGGCCGCCGTGACTATGGCTACACCTTC
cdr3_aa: CASSGQGRRDYGYTF

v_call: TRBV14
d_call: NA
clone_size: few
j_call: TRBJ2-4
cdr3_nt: TGTGCCAGCAGCCTGCAAGTCCGGGGTGCATCCAAAAACATTCAGTACTTC
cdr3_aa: CASSLQVRGASKNIQYF

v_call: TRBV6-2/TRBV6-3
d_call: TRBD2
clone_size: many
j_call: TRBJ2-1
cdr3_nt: TGTGCCAGCAGTTACCTAGCGGGGGGTATATACAATGAGCAGTTCTTC
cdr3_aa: CASSYLAGGIYNEQFF

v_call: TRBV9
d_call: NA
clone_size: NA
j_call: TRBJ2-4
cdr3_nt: TGTGCCAGCAGAATCCTTAAGGGCAGGAAATCCAAAAACATTCAGTACTTC
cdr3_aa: CASRILKGRKSKNIQYF